This TCR beta chain originates from a study of cytomegalovirus exposure and HLA in healthy donors. Points from the study as a whole: The study recorded some 160 TCR beta chains that were cytomegalovirus-associated. Among the CMV-associated chains, three were confirmed in vitro as specific for CMV antigens. The classifier was said to identify cytomegalovirus status with high specificity and sensitivity.

The method was immunoSEQ multiplex PCR; TCRdb's version includes in-frame clones alone and lacks a portion of them. The sample contains roughly 100,000 clones, roughly 94% of which appear only once. The CDR3 runs 14 residues. Germline-derived CDR1 and CDR2 are SNHLY and FYNNEI. V shed 6 bases and J shed 1 base, with 10 bases lying between them. This clone was seen once. Its specificity is unknown. This chain connects TRBV2 to TRBJ1-5, with TRBD1 as a possible D gene (6 bases). This clonotype was sampled from a woman aged 18 to 35 in good health and CMV-seronegative. Sequenced: PBMCs. Here the CDR3 DNA reads TGTGCCAGCAGGGACAGAACAAGCAATCAGCCCCAGCATTTT. This encodes CASRDRTSNQPQHF.